This T cell receptor (beta chain) was observed in a study of CD8 T cells in ankylosing spondylitis. V was pared by 1 base and J by 9 bases, with 7 bases between. Germline-derived CDR1 and CDR2 are SEHNR and FQNEAQ (reference sequence). The CDR3 is 12 residues long. Study findings and constraints: With a CD8+ phenotype, disease-linked clones were relatively rare in peripheral blood. For ankylosing spondylitis blood, a TCR beta motif of about 8 highly homologous variants appeared characteristic.

By quantitative 5'-RACE with molecular barcodes, the TCR beta libraries were made. TCRdb independently ran MiXCR on the 5' RACE reads; one entry per CDR3 protein. Of about 200,000 distinct CDR3 sequences detected, 20% to 30% appear once; the ten largest clones hold 6.6%. This clonotype was detected many times. What it binds is not known. The origin of this receptor is a male donor with ankylosing spondylitis or in good health (not recorded which). The sample comprised blood, either unsorted or a sorted T cell fraction (not recorded which). The J gene is TRBJ2-1, the V gene TRBV7-9; D not resolved. In DNA form, the CDR3 reads TGTGCCAGCAGCTTAGTGCGGAGTGAGCAGTTCTTC. This codes for CASSLVRSEQFF.